The 26 T cell receptor beta chains below all came from one sample that was sequenced in a study of molecular identifiers for immune sequencing clone quantification. TCRdb itself ran the PCR reads through MiXCR, one entry per CDR3 protein. The table records 37,000 or so distinct CDR3 sequences, around a sixth of them present only once. Material: naive CD8+ T cells from blood, with Jurkat cell RNA spiked in. The subset denotes: FACS-sorted CD8+CD4-CCR7+CD45RA+ naive T cells. The receptors were sampled from a human donor in good health. Some libraries in this study had Jurkat cell RNA spiked in.

This clonotype has a handful of counts. The chain has TRBV27 and TRBJ1-5; D call uncertain. CDR1 is MNHEY, CDR2 SMNVEV, per germline (reference sequence). This CDR3 has 14 amino acids. V lost 10 bases to trimming and J lost 4 bases, with 17 bases between them. The CDR3 region is CATQLVSGNQPQHF. CDR3 nucleotides: TGTGCCACTCAACTGGTATCCGGGAATCAGCCCCAGCATTTT.

This chain joins TRBV20-1 and TRBJ2-2; 7 bases fit TRBD2. Trimming removed 6 bases from V and 4 bases from J; junction bases left unmatched: 8. Germline assignment: CDR1 DFQATT and CDR2 SNEGSKA (reference sequence). This CDR3 has 14 residues. In nucleotides, the CDR3 is TGCAGTGCCACCGGGACGGGGGGCACCGGGGAGCTGTTTTTT. Its translation: CSATGTGGTGELFF.

This clonotype showed up many times. The chain is built from TRBV7-2 and TRBJ2-3, with D tentatively TRBD2 (6 bases). Germline-derived CDR1 and CDR2 are SGHTA and FQGNSA. This CDR3 comprises 16 residues. The ends were cut back, 5 bases at V and 3 bases at J, with 18 bases in the middle. The CDR3 region has the DNA TGTGCCAGCAGCCTAGTCCCCATAGCGGAAACAGATACGCAGTATTTT. It translates to CASSLVPIAETDTQYF.

The chain is built from TRBV4-3 and TRBJ2-7; tentative D call: TRBD2 (5 bases). Germline CDR1 reads LGHNA; CDR2 reads YSLEER. This CDR3 is built from 15 residues. The ends were cut back, 1 base at V and 3 bases at J, with 13 bases in the middle. The CDR3 sequence is CASSQGQASSYEQYF. In nucleotides, the CDR3 is TGCGCCAGCAGCCAAGGTCAGGCTAGCAGCTACGAGCAGTACTTC.

To note about this clonotype: A much larger clone lies a single base off, so this may be a read error. The J gene is TRBJ2-7, the V gene TRBV4-3; D is ambiguous. Germline CDR1 reads LGHNA; CDR2 reads YSLEER. CDR3 length equals 13 residues. The CDR3 DNA sequence: TGCGCCAGCAGCCAAGATGCAGCCTCCGAGCAGCACTTC. Its protein is CASSQDAASEQHF.

This chain joins TRBV5-1 and TRBJ2-3, with D perhaps TRBD2 (6 bases). V was pared by 6 bases and J by 2 bases, with 10 bases between. The CDR3 has 13 residues. CDR1 is SGHRS and CDR2 is YFSETQ in the germline V gene. The DNA of the CDR3 is TGCGCCAGCAACGCGGGGTACACAGATACGCAGTATTTT. Translated, it gives CASNAGYTDTQYF.

Comments on this clonotype: A much more abundant neighbour one base away suggests this may be a read error. The CDR3 does not close with the conserved phenylalanine or tryptophan, likely indicating a read error. The genes are TRBV6-5 and TRBJ2-1; 9 bases align to TRBD2. Germline V CDR1 and CDR2: MNHEY, SVGAGI. With V trimmed by 4 bases and J by 9 bases, 4 bases remained unmatched. The CDR3 runs to 13 residues. In nucleotides, the CDR3 is TGTGCCAGCAGTTTAGCGGGAGTAGGTGAGCAGTTCCTC. Amino acids: CASSLAGVGEQFL.

This clonotype has only a few counts. This may come from a read error, since a much larger clone is one base off. The chain couples TRBV5-1 to TRBJ2-7; tentatively, D is TRBD1 or TRBD2 (5 bases each). The CDR3 has 15 amino acids. V lost 4 bases and J 0 bases, leaving 14 bases between the germline ends. Per the germline V gene, CDR1 is SGHRS and CDR2 is YFSETQ. CDR3 in amino acids: CASSVFSGASYEQYF. DNA of the CDR3: TGCGCCAGCAGCGTCTTCTCCGGGGCCTCCTACGAGCAGTACTTC.

This clonotype was observed at least ten times. This chain uses TRBV29-1 with TRBJ2-7; a weak D match, TRBD2 (5 bases). The CDR3 is 12 residues long. Between the trimmed V and J ends, which lost 4 bases and 3 bases, there was a span of 10 bases. CDR1 SQVTM and CDR2 ANQGSEA come from the germline V gene. CDR3 protein: CSVASGFYEQYF. The CDR3 bases are TGCAGCGTTGCTTCGGGATTCTACGAGCAGTACTTC.

This clonotype was counted at least ten times. This chain connects TRBV29-1 to TRBJ2-2; TRBD1 aligns across 9 bases. The V gene end was trimmed by 4 bases and the J gene end by 5 bases; junction bases not matched to a gene: 5. Per germline, CDR1 SQVTM and CDR2 ANQGSEA. The CDR3 runs 14 residues. The CDR3 coding sequence is TGCAGCGTTGGGGGACAGGGCCGGACCGGGGAGCTGTTTTTT. It specifies CSVGGQGRTGELFF.

The gene calls are TRBV24-1 and TRBJ2-3, with 10 positions matching TRBD2. Germline V gene sequence: CDR1 KGHDR, CDR2 SFDVKD. V shed 7 bases, J shed 15 bases, and the junction held 6 bases outside the gene matches. The CDR3 contains 11 residues. DNA of the CDR3: TGTGCCACCAGGTCTGGGACTAGCGATTATTTT. As protein: CATRSGTSDYF.

This clonotype was seen ten or more times. The CDR3 sequence is CASSLEPTNEKLFF. CDR3 nucleotides: TGCGCCAGCAGCTTGGAACCAACTAATGAAAAACTGTTTTTT. V and J are TRBV5-1 and TRBJ1-4; D gene ambiguous. The CDR3 has 14 residues. Trimming left V 0 bases short and J 0 bases short, with 3 bases between. Germline V gene lookup returns CDR1 SGHRS and CDR2 YFSETQ.

This clonotype was recorded many times. This chain links TRBV28 with TRBJ2-7, with a possible D match to TRBD2 (5 bases). CDR1 MDHEN and CDR2 SYDVKM come from the germline V gene. CDR3 size: 13 residues. Trimming pared 6 bases from V and 0 bases from J, leaving 9 bases between. CDR3 amino acids: CASSPGISYEQYF. In DNA form, the CDR3 reads TGTGCCAGCAGCCCCGGGATCTCCTACGAGCAGTACTTC.

This clonotype showed up many times. The chain has TRBV15 and TRBJ2-7; tentative D call: TRBD1 (6 bases). Trimming took 5 bases from V and 2 from J, leaving 13 bases between them. Per germline, CDR1 LNHNV and CDR2 YYDKDF (reference sequence). The CDR3 covers 14 residues. This CDR3 reads CATSDGWGPYEQYF. The CDR3 DNA follows: TGTGCCACCAGCGACGGGTGGGGGCCCTACGAGCAGTACTTC. The complete variable domain, with remaining parts taken from reference TRBV15 and TRBJ2-7, reads DAMVIQNPRYQVTQFGKPVTLSCSQTLNHNVMYWYQQKSSQAPKLLFHYYDKDFNNEADTPDNFQSRRPNTSFCFLDIRSPGLGDTAMYLCATSDGWGPYEQYFGPGTRLTVT.

This clonotype showed up many times. Here the CDR3 DNA reads TGTGCCAGCAGCTTGTGGGGGACAGGAGGGATCGATGAGCAGTTCTTC. Translating gives CASSLWGTGGIDEQFF. The J gene is TRBJ2-1, the V gene TRBV7-6, with 8 bases that match TRBD1. The CDR3 totals 16 residues. V lost 3 bases to trimming and J lost 8 bases; unmatched junction nucleotides: 12. Per the germline V gene, CDR1 is SGHVS and CDR2 is FNYEAQ.

The sample holds many counts of this clonotype. V gene TRBV7-2 combines with J gene TRBJ2-5; the match to TRBD1 covers 7 bases. The V gene end was trimmed by 4 bases and the J gene end by 4 bases; junction bases not matched to a gene: 6. Germline CDR1 is SGHTA and CDR2 is FQGNSA. There are 14 residues in the CDR3. The CDR3 protein is CASSSTGKVETQYF. As DNA, the CDR3 is TGTGCCAGCAGCTCGACAGGGAAGGTAGAGACCCAGTACTTC. The full variable domain, in which reference TRBV7-2 and TRBJ2-5 provide the parts outside the CDR3, is GAGVSQSPSNKVTEKGKDVELRCDPISGHTALYWYRQSLGQGLEFLIYFQGNSAPDKSGLPSDRFSAERTGGSVSTLTIQRTQQEDSAVYLCASSSTGKVETQYFGPGTRLLVL.

This clonotype showed up just a few times. This chain connects TRBV5-1 to TRBJ2-7; TRBD1 matches 10 bases. This CDR3 is built from 15 residues. Germline-derived CDR1 and CDR2 are SGHRS and YFSETQ. V trimming: 4 bases; J trimming: 1 base; junction bases outside the gene matches: 5. The DNA of the CDR3 is TGCGCCAGCAGCACTTGGACAGGGGGGTCCTACGAGCAGTACTTC. Encoded protein: CASSTWTGGSYEQYF.

At least ten counts were recorded for this clonotype. The chain joins TRBV7-9 to TRBJ2-7; D may be TRBD1 or TRBD2 (5 bases each). Germline V CDR1 and CDR2: SEHNR, FQNEAQ (reference sequence). The CDR3 covers 16 residues. V was clipped by 1 base and J by 7 bases, with 20 bases between them. The CDR3 DNA is TGTGCCAGCAGCTTAGGGCGAGGGGAGTTACGTTGGGAGCAGTACTTC. The encoded protein is CASSLGRGELRWEQYF.

This clonotype appeared a few times. The V call is TRBV20-1, the J call TRBJ1-5; D is undetermined. V shed 2 bases and J shed 5 bases, with 19 bases lying between them. The CDR3 has 16 amino acids. Per germline, CDR1 DFQATT and CDR2 SNEGSKA (reference sequence). For the CDR3, the DNA is TGCAGTGCTAGACAAGGTGGAGGGAAATATCATCAGCCCCAGCATTTT. It encodes CSARQGGGKYHQPQHF.

There are many counts of this clonotype. The gene calls are TRBV7-9 and TRBJ2-7; the D gene is possibly TRBD2 (5 bases). With 3 bases removed from V and 7 bases from J, the gap between germline ends came to 10 bases. Germline V gene lookup returns CDR1 SEHNR and CDR2 FQNEAQ (reference sequence). The CDR3 runs to 12 residues. CDR3 bases: TGTGCCAGCAGCTTCAGTTGGGAGGAGCAGTACTTC. Protein sequence: CASSFSWEEQYF.

Many counts were recorded for this clonotype. J is TRBJ2-7 and V is TRBV5-1; D is possibly TRBD2 (5 bases). Germline values: CDR1 SGHRS, CDR2 YFSETQ. The CDR3 has 14 amino acids. V was trimmed by 5 bases and J by 3 bases, leaving 15 bases between them. The CDR3 bases are TGCGCCAGCAGATCGGACTTAATGTACTACGAGCAGTACTTC. Protein: CASRSDLMYYEQYF.

This clonotype was counted ten times or more. The V and J genes are TRBV28 and TRBJ2-7; D is tentatively TRBD1 or TRBD2 (5 bases each). Germline CDR1 is MDHEN and CDR2 is SYDVKM. V was shortened by 4 bases and J by 4 bases, with 23 bases between the two germline ends. The CDR3 extends over 17 amino acids. This CDR3 is CASSSIYIRDRSYEQYF. CDR3 coding DNA: TGTGCCAGCAGTTCAATTTATATCCGGGACCGGAGTTACGAGCAGTACTTC. Complete variable domain (other parts from reference TRBV28 and TRBJ2-7): DVKVTQSSRYLVKRTGEKVFLECVQDMDHENMFWYRQDPGLGLRLIYFSYDVKMKEKGDIPEGYSVSREKKERFSLILESASTNQTSMYLCASSSIYIRDRSYEQYFGPGTRLTVT.

This chain uses TRBV29-1 with TRBJ2-5; maybe TRBD1 (6 bases). This CDR3 spans 14 amino acids. In germline, CDR1 is SQVTM, CDR2 ANQGSEA. Between the trimmed V and J ends, which lost 1 base and 4 bases, there was a span of 13 bases. CDR3 region: CSVEVGRGRETQYF. The DNA for the CDR3 is TGCAGCGTTGAAGTAGGCAGGGGTCGAGAGACCCAGTACTTC.

This clonotype is medium-sized within its sample. The CDR3 DNA reads TGCAGCGTTCAAAGGGGGGGAGTAGCAGGCACAGATACGCAGTATTTT. Amino acid sequence: CSVQRGGVAGTDTQYF. This chain links TRBV29-1 with TRBJ2-3; weak D call: TRBD2 (7 bases). The germline CDR1 and CDR2 sequences are SQVTM and ANQGSEA. The CDR3 is 16 amino acids. Deletions cut 5 bases from V and 1 base from J, with 19 bases between.

This rearrangement joins TRBV7-9 to TRBJ2-3; tentatively, D is TRBD2 (5 bases). The length of the CDR3 is 15 residues. Trimming stripped 4 bases from V and 9 bases from J, with 20 bases between. CDR1 SEHNR and CDR2 FQNEAQ come from the germline V gene (reference sequence). CDR3 coding DNA: TGTGCCAGCAGCTCCCCCCTTCGGACTCCCGAGACGCAGTATTTT. Its translation: CASSSPLRTPETQYF.

This clonotype was counted only a few times. This rearrangement joins TRBV28 to TRBJ2-7; the D gene is possibly TRBD2 (6 bases). V lost 2 bases and J lost 7, with 21 bases in between. Germline-derived CDR1 and CDR2 are MDHEN and SYDVKM. The CDR3 sequence is 16 residues long. CDR3 coding DNA: TGTGCCAGCAGTTTAATTCTACTCCGGGGGTCTGGTGAGCAGTACTTC. The encoded protein is CASSLILLRGSGEQYF.